This passage covers 12 T cell receptor beta chains from one sample sequenced in a study of cytomegalovirus exposure and HLA in healthy donors. Both 60 Vbeta primers and 13 Jbeta primers went into the PCR. Only in-frame clones appear in the TCRdb table, and some are missing; sequencing was by immunoSEQ multiplex PCR. The profile covers roughly 190,000 clones, with 70% to 75% appearing a single time and less than 4% taken by the ten largest. Source material: PBMCs. The source of these receptors is a woman younger than 45 in good health and CMV-seropositive.

This chain connects TRBV25-1 to TRBJ2-5; TRBD1 is a possible D gene (6 bases). Germline CDR1 MGHDK, CDR2 SYGVNS. CDR3 length equals 14 residues. The ends were cut back, 3 bases at V and 4 bases at J, with 12 bases in the middle. The CDR3 loop reads CASSDVVGAETQYF. The CDR3, as DNA: TGTGCCAGCAGTGATGTAGTGGGGGCAGAGACCCAGTACTTC.

V is TRBV28 and J is TRBJ1-6, with 8 bases that match TRBD1. The CDR3 loop spans 16 amino acids. Trimming removed 1 base from V and 4 bases from J; junction bases left unmatched: 3. CDR1 and CDR2 (germline): MDHEN, SYDVKM. CDR3 bases: TGTGCCAGCAGTTTATTGACAGGGGCTTATAATTCACCCCTCCACTTT. It encodes CASSLLTGAYNSPLHF.

The chain joins TRBV28 to TRBJ2-2; weak D call: TRBD1 (6 bases). CDR1 is MDHEN and CDR2 is SYDVKM in the germline V gene. V lost 2 bases and J lost 6, with 10 bases in between. This CDR3 is 14 amino acids long. The CDR3 sequence: CASSLIGGPGELFF. For the CDR3, the DNA is TGTGCCAGCAGTTTAATAGGGGGACCCGGGGAGCTGTTTTTT.

This clone was seen more than once but under ten times. The V call is TRBV28, the J call TRBJ1-1, with D maybe TRBD1 (6 bases). The CDR3 covers 14 residues. Trimming removed 8 bases at V and 8 bases at J, with 21 bases between. The germline CDR1 and CDR2 sequences are MDHEN and SYDVKM. This CDR3 reads CASSPQGSPPEAFF. CDR3 DNA sequence: TGTGCCAGCTCTCCCCAGGGGTCCCCTCCGGAAGCTTTCTTT.

This clone showed up just once. The chain couples TRBV27 to TRBJ1-2; no definite D call. The V gene lost 3 bases and the J gene lost 5 bases, with 13 bases spanning the gap. The CDR3 is made up of 14 amino acids. From germline, CDR1 is MNHEY and CDR2 SMNVEV (reference sequence). The CDR3 reads CASSLGPGIYGYTF. As DNA, the CDR3 is TGTGCCAGCAGTTTGGGTCCGGGGATTTATGGCTACACCTTC.

V is TRBV5-4 and J is TRBJ2-2; the D is unclear. V was clipped by 6 bases and J by 0 bases, with 12 bases between them. Germline values: CDR1 SGHNT, CDR2 YYREEE (reference sequence). CDR3 length equals 15 residues. CDR3 bases: TGTGCCAGCACCTCTTCTGCAGCGAACACCGGGGAGCTGTTTTTT. Protein: CASTSSAANTGELFF.

This sequence joins TRBV11-2 and TRBJ2-5; 7 nucleotides align to TRBD1. The CDR3 length is 18 residues. Trimming cost V 5 bases and J 3 bases; bases outside gene matches: 18. Germline CDR1 is SGHAT and CDR2 is FQNNGV. This chain's CDR3 is CASSPNRGEPGIKETQYF. DNA of the CDR3: TGTGCCAGCAGCCCGAACAGGGGAGAACCGGGGATAAAAGAGACCCAGTACTTC. Together with reference TRBV11-2 and TRBJ2-5, the CDR3 gives the full variable domain: EAGVAQSPRYKIIEKRQSVAFWCNPISGHATLYWYQQILGQGPKLLIQFQNNGVVDDSQLPKDRFSAERLKGVDSTLKIQPAKLEDSAVYLCASSPNRGEPGIKETQYFGPGTRLLVL.

The chain carries TRBV7-2 and TRBJ2-7; perhaps TRBD2 as D (5 bases). CDR1 and CDR2 from the germline V gene are SGHTA and FQGNSA. This CDR3 region has 15 residues. V gave up 6 bases and J gave up 0 bases, with 15 bases separating them. The CDR3 loop reads CASSSSFRGSYEQYF. The CDR3 coding sequence is TGTGCCAGCAGTTCCTCTTTCCGGGGCTCCTACGAGCAGTACTTC.

V gene TRBV25-1 combines with J gene TRBJ2-7, with 7 bases matching TRBD1. From germline, CDR1 is MGHDK and CDR2 SYGVNS. The trim removed 4 bases at V and 7 bases at J, leaving 4 bases unmatched. The CDR3 runs 12 residues. In DNA form, the CDR3 reads TGTGCCAGCAGTGGCACGACAGGGGAGCAGTACTTC. It specifies CASSGTTGEQYF.

The chain links TRBV7-2 to TRBJ2-2; tentatively, D is TRBD2 (5 bases). CDR1 is SGHTA, CDR2 FQGNSA, per germline. V was cut by 1 base and J by 0 bases, with 9 bases left in between. This CDR3 contains 16 residues. CDR3 loop: CASSLELRANTGELFF. In DNA form, the CDR3 reads TGTGCCAGCAGCTTAGAGTTGCGGGCGAACACCGGGGAGCTGTTTTTT.

The chain combines TRBV28 with TRBJ2-7; tentative D call: TRBD2 (6 bases). V lost 6 bases, J lost 9 bases, and 12 bases lay in between. CDR3 size: 11 residues. Germline CDR1 is MDHEN and CDR2 is SYDVKM. CDR3 sequence (DNA): TGTGCCAGCAGGGGAGGCAACCGGCAGTACTTC. This codes for CASRGGNRQYF.

The chain employs TRBV5-6 and TRBJ2-1; D is undetermined. The germline gives CDR1 SGHDT, CDR2 YYEEEE. With 3 bases removed from V and 10 bases from J, the gap between germline ends came to 14 bases. CDR3 size: 13 residues. The CDR3 DNA reads as TGTGCCAGCAGCTCCGACACCCCACCGGAGCAGTTCTTC. Its translation is CASSSDTPPEQFF.